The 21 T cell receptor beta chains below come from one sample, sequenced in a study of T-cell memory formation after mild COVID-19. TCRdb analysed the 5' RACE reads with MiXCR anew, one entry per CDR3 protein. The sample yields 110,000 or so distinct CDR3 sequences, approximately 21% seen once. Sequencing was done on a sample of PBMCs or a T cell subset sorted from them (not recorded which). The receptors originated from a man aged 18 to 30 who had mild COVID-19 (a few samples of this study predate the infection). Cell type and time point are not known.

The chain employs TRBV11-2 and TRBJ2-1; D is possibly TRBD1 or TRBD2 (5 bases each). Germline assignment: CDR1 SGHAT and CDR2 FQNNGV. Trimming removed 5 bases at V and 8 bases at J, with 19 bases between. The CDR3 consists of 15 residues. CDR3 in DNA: TGTGCCAGCAGCCTTGCCGGGGCCGCCCGGGATGAGCAGTTCTTC. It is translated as CASSLAGAARDEQFF.

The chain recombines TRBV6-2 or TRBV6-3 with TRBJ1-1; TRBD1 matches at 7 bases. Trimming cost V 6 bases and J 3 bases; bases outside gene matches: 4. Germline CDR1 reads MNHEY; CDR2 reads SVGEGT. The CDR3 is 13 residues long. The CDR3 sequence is CASRRGLDTEAFF. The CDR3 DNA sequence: TGTGCCAGCAGAAGGGGGCTCGACACTGAAGCTTTCTTT.

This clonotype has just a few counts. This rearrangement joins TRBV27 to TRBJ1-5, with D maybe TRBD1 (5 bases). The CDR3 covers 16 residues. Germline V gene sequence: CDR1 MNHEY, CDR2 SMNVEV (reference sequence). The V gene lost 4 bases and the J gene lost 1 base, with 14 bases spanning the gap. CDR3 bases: TGTGCCAGCAGTTGGAAGGGGAAGAAAAGCAATCAGCCCCAGCATTTT. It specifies CASSWKGKKSNQPQHF.

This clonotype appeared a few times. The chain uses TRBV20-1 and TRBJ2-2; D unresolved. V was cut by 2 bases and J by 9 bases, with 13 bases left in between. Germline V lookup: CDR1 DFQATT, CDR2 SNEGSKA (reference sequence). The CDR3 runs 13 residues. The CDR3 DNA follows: TGCAGTGCTAGACGGACGGAACGCCGGGAGCTGTTTTTT. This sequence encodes CSARRTERRELFF.

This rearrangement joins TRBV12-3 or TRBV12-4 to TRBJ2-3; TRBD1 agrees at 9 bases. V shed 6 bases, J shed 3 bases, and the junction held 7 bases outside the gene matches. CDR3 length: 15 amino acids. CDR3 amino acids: CASRYRDRETDTQYF. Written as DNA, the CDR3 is TGTGCCAGCAGATACCGGGACAGGGAGACAGATACGCAGTATTTT.

The chain's CDR3 is CASSFGDRATPLHF. Here the CDR3 DNA reads TGTGCCAGCAGCTTTGGTGACAGGGCGACGCCCCTCCACTTT. V and J are TRBV7-2 and TRBJ1-6; 7 bases are shared with TRBD1. The V and J ends lost 3 bases and 13 bases, in that order; junction bases with no gene match: 9. Germline lookup yields CDR1 SGHTA and CDR2 FQGNSA. There are 14 residues in the CDR3.

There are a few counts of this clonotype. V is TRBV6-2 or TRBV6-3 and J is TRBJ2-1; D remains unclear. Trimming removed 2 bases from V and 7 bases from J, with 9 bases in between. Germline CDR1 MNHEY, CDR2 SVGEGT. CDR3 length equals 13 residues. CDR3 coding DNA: TGTGCCAGCAGTTACCTGATAGGAAATGAGCAGTTCTTC. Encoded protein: CASSYLIGNEQFF.

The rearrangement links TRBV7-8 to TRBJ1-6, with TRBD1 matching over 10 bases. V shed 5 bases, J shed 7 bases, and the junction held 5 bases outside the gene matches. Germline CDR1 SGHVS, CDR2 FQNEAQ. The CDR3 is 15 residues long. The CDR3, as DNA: TGTGCCAGCAGCCTGGGACAGGGGTTCAATTCACCCCTCCACTTT. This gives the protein CASSLGQGFNSPLHF.

The CDR3 sequence: CASSQEIPGLAVYEQYF. CDR3 in DNA: TGCGCCAGCAGCCAAGAGATCCCTGGACTAGCCGTATACGAGCAGTACTTC. This chain links TRBV4-3 with TRBJ2-7, with 8 bases lining up with TRBD2. The CDR3 sequence is 17 residues long. The ends lost 0 bases at V and 4 bases at J; junction bases unmatched: 11. Germline-derived CDR1 and CDR2 are LGHNA and YSLEER.

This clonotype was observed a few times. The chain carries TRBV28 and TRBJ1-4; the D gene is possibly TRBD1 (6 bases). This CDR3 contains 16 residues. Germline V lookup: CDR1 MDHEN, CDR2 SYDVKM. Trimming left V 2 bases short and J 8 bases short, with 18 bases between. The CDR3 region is CASSLGHRVVDEKLFF. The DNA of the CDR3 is TGTGCCAGCAGTTTAGGGCACAGGGTCGTGGACGAAAAACTGTTTTTT.

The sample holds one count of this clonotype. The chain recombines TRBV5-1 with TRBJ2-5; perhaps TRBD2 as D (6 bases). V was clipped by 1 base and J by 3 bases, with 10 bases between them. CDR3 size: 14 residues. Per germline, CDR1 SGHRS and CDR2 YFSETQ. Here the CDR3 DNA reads TGCGCCAGCAGCTTGTGGGGCGGGGAAGAGACCCAGTACTTC. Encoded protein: CASSLWGGEETQYF.

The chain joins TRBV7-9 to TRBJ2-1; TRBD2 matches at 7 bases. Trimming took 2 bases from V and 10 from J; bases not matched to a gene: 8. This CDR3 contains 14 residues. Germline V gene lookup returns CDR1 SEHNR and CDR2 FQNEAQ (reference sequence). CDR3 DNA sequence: TGTGCCAGCAGCTTATCCGGGGGGAAGTGGGAGCAGTTCTTC. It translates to CASSLSGGKWEQFF.

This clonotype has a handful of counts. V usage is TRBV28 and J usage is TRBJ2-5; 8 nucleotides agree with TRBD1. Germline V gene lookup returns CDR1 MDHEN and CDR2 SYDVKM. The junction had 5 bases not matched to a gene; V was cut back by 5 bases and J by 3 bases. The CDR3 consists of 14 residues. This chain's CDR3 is CASSPLTGEETQYF. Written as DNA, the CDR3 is TGTGCCAGCAGTCCCTTGACAGGGGAAGAGACCCAGTACTTC.

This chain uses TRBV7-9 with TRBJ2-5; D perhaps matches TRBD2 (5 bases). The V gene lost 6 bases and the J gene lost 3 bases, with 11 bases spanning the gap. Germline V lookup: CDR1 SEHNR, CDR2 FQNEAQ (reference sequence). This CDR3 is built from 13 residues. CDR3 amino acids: CASSPPGKETQYF. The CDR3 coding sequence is TGTGCCAGCAGTCCTCCGGGGAAAGAGACCCAGTACTTC.

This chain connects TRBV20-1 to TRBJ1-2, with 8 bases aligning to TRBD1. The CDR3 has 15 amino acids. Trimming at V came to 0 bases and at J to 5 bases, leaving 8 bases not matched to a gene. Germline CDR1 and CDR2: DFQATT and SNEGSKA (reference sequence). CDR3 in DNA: TGCAGTGCTAGAGATAGGGATCAGGGGGCATATGGCTACACCTTC. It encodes CSARDRDQGAYGYTF.

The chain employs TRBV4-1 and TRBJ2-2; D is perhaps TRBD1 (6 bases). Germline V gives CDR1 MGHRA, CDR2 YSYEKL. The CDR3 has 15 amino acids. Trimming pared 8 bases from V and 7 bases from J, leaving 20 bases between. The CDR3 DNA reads TGCGCCAGCCGTATCCATCCACAGGGTCACGGGGAGCTGTTTTTT. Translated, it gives CASRIHPQGHGELFF.

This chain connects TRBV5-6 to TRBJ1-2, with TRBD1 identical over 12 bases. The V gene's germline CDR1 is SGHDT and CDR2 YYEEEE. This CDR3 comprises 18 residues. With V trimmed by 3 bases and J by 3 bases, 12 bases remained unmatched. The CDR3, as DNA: TGTGCCAGCAGCTCTCCTGAACCGGGACAGGGGGCGGACTATGGCTACACCTTC. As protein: CASSSPEPGQGADYGYTF.

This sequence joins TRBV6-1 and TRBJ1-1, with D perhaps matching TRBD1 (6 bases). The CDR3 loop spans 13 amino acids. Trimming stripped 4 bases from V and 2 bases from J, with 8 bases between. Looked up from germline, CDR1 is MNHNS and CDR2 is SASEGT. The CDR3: CASSGTANTEAFF. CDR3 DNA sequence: TGTGCCAGCAGTGGGACAGCTAACACTGAAGCTTTCTTT.

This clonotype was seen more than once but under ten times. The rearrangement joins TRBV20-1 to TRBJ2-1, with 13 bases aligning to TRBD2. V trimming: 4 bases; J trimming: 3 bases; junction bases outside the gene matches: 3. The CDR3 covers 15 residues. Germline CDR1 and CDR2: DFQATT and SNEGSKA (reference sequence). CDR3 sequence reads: CSAKLAGGVYNEQFF. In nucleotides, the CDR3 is TGCAGTGCTAAACTAGCGGGGGGGGTCTACAATGAGCAGTTCTTC.

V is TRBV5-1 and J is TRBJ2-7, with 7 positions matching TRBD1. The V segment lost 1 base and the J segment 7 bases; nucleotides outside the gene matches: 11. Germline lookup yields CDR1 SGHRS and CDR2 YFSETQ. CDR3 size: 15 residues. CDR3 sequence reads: CASSLKGTARLEQYF. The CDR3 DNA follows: TGCGCCAGCAGCTTGAAAGGGACAGCGAGGCTAGAGCAGTACTTC.

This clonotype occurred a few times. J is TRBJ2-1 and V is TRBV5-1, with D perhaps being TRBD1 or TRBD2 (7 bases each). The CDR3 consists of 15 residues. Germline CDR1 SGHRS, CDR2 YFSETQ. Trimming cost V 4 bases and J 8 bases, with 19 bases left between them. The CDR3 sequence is CASSAAGGGWYEQFF. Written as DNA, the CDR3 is TGCGCCAGCAGCGCGGCAGGGGGGGGTTGGTATGAGCAGTTCTTC.